Below are 9 T cell receptor beta chains sequenced from a single sample in a study of blood T cell repertoires in COVID-19. Libraries were prepared by immunoSEQ multiplex PCR; TCRdb keeps only in-frame clonotypes and omits some of them. This sample carries some 120,000 clones, approximately 82% of them seen once, and the ten largest clones take 7.5%. The material sequenced was peripheral blood. These receptors came from a man aged 65-85 years with active or convalescent COVID-19.

V usage is TRBV19 and J usage is TRBJ1-3; no clear D gene. The CDR3 extends over 15 amino acids. Looked up from germline, CDR1 is LNHDA and CDR2 is SQIVND (reference sequence). Trimming stripped 3 bases from V and 0 bases from J, with 9 bases between. The CDR3 nucleotides read TGTGCCAGTAGTATGGGCAGGTTCTCTGGAAACACCATATATTTT. As protein: CASSMGRFSGNTIYF.

This chain links TRBV9 with TRBJ2-7, with D tentatively TRBD2 (6 bases). The CDR3 covers 15 residues. The germline CDR1 and CDR2 sequences are SGDLS and YYNGEE. V was clipped by 4 bases and J by 6 bases, with 20 bases between them. Written as DNA, the CDR3 is TGTGCCAGCAGCAATGGAGGGCACCTCCTTTCCGAGCAGTACTTC. Translated: CASSNGGHLLSEQYF.

V is TRBV7-9 and J is TRBJ2-7, with 15 nucleotides matching TRBD2. Per the germline V gene, CDR1 is SEHNR and CDR2 is FQNEAQ (reference sequence). The length of the CDR3 is 15 residues. V shed 5 bases, J shed 5 bases, and the junction held 4 bases outside the gene matches. CDR3 bases: TGTGCCAGCAGCCGGGGACTAGCGGGAGGTGACGAGCAGTACTTC. Protein sequence: CASSRGLAGGDEQYF.

The chain is built from TRBV4-3 and TRBJ2-2; 8 bases fit TRBD1. V shed 3 bases, J shed 3 bases, and the junction held 6 bases outside the gene matches. Germline loops: CDR1 LGHNA, CDR2 YSLEER. The CDR3 has 16 residues. Here the CDR3 reads CASSHGQGSYTGELFF. The CDR3, as DNA: TGCGCCAGCAGCCATGGACAGGGATCTTACACCGGGGAGCTGTTTTTT.

This clone was seen more than once but under ten times. One junction end does not reproduce the germline sequence, and a read error may be involved. The V gene is TRBV6-1, the J gene TRBJ1-2; 9 bases align to TRBD1. Germline V CDR1 and CDR2: MNHNS, SASEGT. The CDR3 loop spans 14 amino acids. CDR3 DNA: TGTGCCAGCAGTGATCGGGGACAGGGTGCGTTCTATCCCTTC. Encoded protein: CASSDRGQGAFYPF.

The rearrangement joins TRBV3-1 (or the pseudogene TRBV3-2) to TRBJ2-5; tentative D call: TRBD2 (5 bases). Looked up from germline, CDR1 is LGHDT and CDR2 is YNNKEL (reference sequence). The CDR3 length is 15 residues. Trimming took 8 bases from V and 5 from J, leaving 21 bases between them. CDR3: CASDRGSEGFETQYF. CDR3 coding DNA: TGTGCCAGCGACCGGGGTAGCGAGGGTTTTGAGACCCAGTACTTC.

The V gene is TRBV5-1, the J gene TRBJ1-3; tentatively, D is TRBD1 (5 bases). The CDR3 runs to 15 residues. CDR1 SGHRS and CDR2 YFSETQ come from the germline V gene. V dropped 0 bases and J dropped 6 bases, with 13 bases sitting between them. CDR3 DNA: TGCGCCAGCAGCTTGGCCCAGGGATGGGAAAACACCATATATTTT. It codes for CASSLAQGWENTIYF.

This rearrangement joins TRBV5-1 to TRBJ2-3; 8 bases are shared with TRBD2. J lost 0 bases, V lost 5 bases, and 2 bases had no gene match. The CDR3 loop spans 14 amino acids. Germline CDR1 SGHRS, CDR2 YFSETQ. The CDR3 sequence is CASSSGASTDTQYF. For the CDR3, the DNA is TGCGCCAGCAGTAGCGGGGCTAGCACAGATACGCAGTATTTT.

CDR3 sequence (DNA): TGTGCCAGCTCACCCCGGTCCTTGAACACCGGGGAGCTGTTTTTT. The encoded protein is CASSPRSLNTGELFF. V is TRBV18 and J is TRBJ2-2; D is unresolved. Germline V lookup: CDR1 KGHSH, CDR2 LQKENI. The CDR3 extends over 15 amino acids. Trimming pared 3 bases from V and 1 base from J, leaving 9 bases between.